The next 28 T cell receptor beta chains were all read from a single sample in a study of CD4+ T cells in melanoma. Some clones are missing from TCRdb's copy, which holds only in-frame ones; the method was immunoSEQ multiplex PCR. The data hold some 10,000 clones, with 65% to 75% observed a single time. The specimen sequenced was cells from a culture (not recorded whether cultured in vitro). These receptor sequences come from a human donor with melanoma.

This clone has more than one count but fewer than ten. This chain links TRBV2 with TRBJ1-3; D gene ambiguous. V was pared by 3 bases and J by 4 bases, with 4 bases between. CDR3 length: 12 amino acids. Germline V gene lookup returns CDR1 SNHLY and CDR2 FYNNEI. The CDR3 loop reads CASSDRGNTIYF. As DNA, the CDR3 is TGTGCCAGCAGTGACCGGGGAAACACCATATATTTT.

V and J are TRBV11-2 and TRBJ2-7; TRBD1 aligns across 7 bases. The CDR3 extends over 14 amino acids. V gave up 4 bases and J gave up 2 bases; unmatched junction bases: 5. The germline V gene encodes CDR1 SGHAT and CDR2 FQNNGV. This chain's CDR3 is CASSSTGSTYEQYF. In DNA form, the CDR3 reads TGTGCCAGCAGCTCGACAGGGTCCACCTACGAGCAGTACTTC.

The chain links TRBV5-1 to TRBJ2-1; 9 bases fit TRBD2. V was clipped by 1 base and J by 5 bases; unmatched bases: 10. The germline V gene has CDR1 SGHRS and CDR2 YFSETQ. This CDR3 is 17 amino acids long. The CDR3 bases are TGCGCCAGCAGCTTGAGGCGGGGGGGCCAGTCCCACAATGAGCAGTTCTTC. This encodes CASSLRRGGQSHNEQFF.

This clone occurred a few times. CDR3 nucleotide sequence: TGTGCCAGCAGCGGGACAGGGAACTCACCCCTCCACTTT. This encodes CASSGTGNSPLHF. The rearrangement uses TRBV9 and TRBJ1-6; 8 bases are a match to TRBD1. Germline values: CDR1 SGDLS, CDR2 YYNGEE. The CDR3 covers 13 residues. V was clipped by 3 bases and J by 10 bases; unmatched bases: 3.

The chain has TRBV19 and TRBJ1-2; the D gene is possibly TRBD1 (6 bases). This CDR3 is 14 amino acids long. The V gene's germline CDR1 is LNHDA and CDR2 SQIVND (reference sequence). Trimming shortened V by 1 base and J by 3 bases, and 9 bases separated the two germline ends. The CDR3 protein is CASSIGTGYYGYTF. The CDR3 coding sequence is TGTGCCAGTAGTATAGGAACAGGGTACTATGGCTACACCTTC.

The chain links TRBV7-8 to TRBJ1-1; TRBD1 might be the D (5 bases). This CDR3 is built from 14 residues. The germline gives CDR1 SGHVS, CDR2 FQNEAQ. Trimming cost V 5 bases and J 7 bases, with 17 bases left between them. CDR3 sequence: CASSPLGGSGEAFF. DNA for the CDR3: TGTGCCAGCAGCCCCCTCGGGGGGAGCGGTGAAGCTTTCTTT. The variable domain in full, completed from reference TRBV7-8 and TRBJ1-1, reads GAGVSQSPRYKVAKRGQDVALRCDPISGHVSLFWYQQALGQGPEFLTYFQNEAQLDKSGLPSDRFFAERPEGSVSTLKIQRTQQEDSAVYLCASSPLGGSGEAFFGQGTRLTVV.

V usage is TRBV30 and J usage is TRBJ1-4; D remains unclear. Germline V lookup: CDR1 GTSNPN, CDR2 SVGIG (reference sequence). V was shortened by 0 bases and J by 4 bases, with 12 bases between the two germline ends. The length of the CDR3 is 15 residues. CDR3 sequence reads: CAWSVTDRVNEKLFF. The CDR3 DNA sequence: TGTGCCTGGAGTGTAACTGATCGGGTTAATGAAAAACTGTTTTTT.

V and J are TRBV19 and TRBJ2-3, with 11 positions matching TRBD2. Germline V gene sequence: CDR1 LNHDA, CDR2 SQIVND (reference sequence). This CDR3 has 15 residues. Germline trimming cut 6 bases from V and 3 bases from J; bases unmatched to any gene: 5. CDR3 sequence reads: CASRDLAGGTDTQYF. The CDR3 DNA reads TGTGCCAGTAGGGACCTAGCGGGGGGTACAGATACGCAGTATTTT. The full variable domain, rest sourced from reference TRBV19 and TRBJ2-3, is DGGITQSPKYLFRKEGQNVTLSCEQNLNHDAMYWYRQDPGQGLRLIYYSQIVNDFQKGDIAEGYSVSREKKESFPLTVTSAQKNPTAFYLCASRDLAGGTDTQYFGPGTRLTVL.

Points on this clone: The germline gene is not matched at one end of the junction; a read error may be the cause. Other nucleotide sequences in the sample specify the same CDR3. The chain employs TRBV5-4 and TRBJ1-6; D ambiguous. The CDR3 runs 15 residues. Germline CDR1 and CDR2: SGHNT and YYREEE (reference sequence). This chain's CDR3 is CASSLVGANAAPLHF. The CDR3 nucleotides read TGTGCCAGCAGTTTGGTAGGCGCCAACGCTGCACCCCTCCACTTT.

The rearrangement uses TRBV18 and TRBJ1-1; D is possibly TRBD1 (5 bases). V was trimmed by 3 bases and J by 10 bases, leaving 18 bases between them. From germline, CDR1 is KGHSH and CDR2 LQKENI. This CDR3 is 14 amino acids long. The CDR3 DNA follows: TGTGCCAGCTCACCGGAAGGGACGTATCGAGGAGCTTTCTTT. As protein: CASSPEGTYRGAFF.

The gene calls are TRBV15 and TRBJ1-2; D is unresolved. The V end was cut by 0 bases, the J end by 4 bases, with 6 bases between. Germline V gene lookup returns CDR1 LNHNV and CDR2 YYDKDF (reference sequence). The CDR3 contains 13 residues. CDR3 DNA: TGTGCCACCAGCAGAGACAGGCCCTATGGCTACACCTTC. It codes for CATSRDRPYGYTF.

V is TRBV11-1 and J is TRBJ2-3; 13 bases map to TRBD2. Trimming at V came to 4 bases and at J to 1 base, leaving 8 bases not matched to a gene. The CDR3 is 18 residues long. Germline-derived CDR1 and CDR2 are SGHAT and FQDESV (reference sequence). The CDR3 loop is CASSYGGTSGDRTDTQYF. The DNA of the CDR3 is TGTGCCAGCAGCTACGGGGGGACTAGCGGGGACCGCACAGATACGCAGTATTTT.

V and J are TRBV5-5 and TRBJ2-6; no firm D call. Between the trimmed V and J ends, which lost 1 base and 2 bases, there was a span of 4 bases. Germline V gene lookup returns CDR1 SGHKS and CDR2 YYEKEE (reference sequence). The CDR3 has 14 amino acids. The CDR3 here is CASSLMAGANVLTF. CDR3 sequence (DNA): TGTGCCAGCAGCTTGATGGCTGGGGCCAACGTCCTGACTTTC.

V and J are TRBV6-1 and TRBJ1-6, with a weak D call TRBD1 (5 bases). This CDR3 is 22 amino acids long. CDR1 and CDR2 from the germline V gene are MNHNS and SASEGT. Trimming took off 2 bases at V and 7 bases at J, with 33 bases between the two ends. CDR3 sequence: CASSEYRLGRRRLAGPNSPLHF. Written as DNA, the CDR3 is TGTGCCAGCAGTGAATATCGGTTAGGGCGTCGACGCTTGGCAGGGCCAAATTCACCCCTCCACTTT.

The V call is TRBV4-1, the J call TRBJ2-1; D is unresolved. The CDR3 extends over 15 amino acids. The germline V gene has CDR1 MGHRA and CDR2 YSYEKL. V lost 1 base and J 0 bases, leaving 7 bases between the germline ends. The CDR3 region has the DNA TGCGCCAGCAGCCAAGCGACGAGCTCCTACAATGAGCAGTTCTTC. Translation: CASSQATSSYNEQFF.

The chain joins TRBV6-5 to TRBJ2-3; D is uncertain. The CDR3 has 14 residues. CDR1 is MNHEY, CDR2 SVGAGI, per germline. V gave up 0 bases and J gave up 3 bases, with 7 bases separating them. CDR3 bases: TGTGCCAGCAGTTACTCGGACGGAACAGATACGCAGTATTTT. Its translation: CASSYSDGTDTQYF.

The chain combines TRBV25-1 with TRBJ2-2; D gene ambiguous. This CDR3 comprises 15 residues. CDR1 is MGHDK and CDR2 is SYGVNS in the germline V gene. Trimming removed 2 bases at V and 3 bases at J, with 10 bases between. The CDR3 DNA reads TGTGCCAGCAGTGAAGGTTGGGGTTACACCGGGGAGCTGTTTTTT. Translation: CASSEGWGYTGELFF.

V gene TRBV9 combines with J gene TRBJ2-5, with D uncertain. V lost 4 bases, J lost 1 base, and 11 bases lay in between. The germline V gene has CDR1 SGDLS and CDR2 YYNGEE. The CDR3 is 14 amino acids. The CDR3 coding sequence is TGTGCCAGCAGCTCCCACCCAGTCCAAGAGACCCAGTACTTC. Encoded protein: CASSSHPVQETQYF. Together with reference TRBV9 and TRBJ2-5, the CDR3 gives the full variable domain: DSGVTQTPKHLITATGQRVTLRCSPRSGDLSVYWYQQSLDQGLQFLIQYYNGEERAKGNILERFSAQQFPDLHSELNLSSLELGDSALYFCASSSHPVQETQYFGPGTRLLVL.

This clone was picked up a small number of times. V gene TRBV6-5 combines with J gene TRBJ1-1; D unclear. Germline lookup yields CDR1 MNHEY and CDR2 SVGAGI. This CDR3 contains 14 residues. V was shortened by 6 bases and J by 1 base, with 12 bases between the two germline ends. In DNA, the CDR3 is TGTGCCAGCAGCCCCGTCGCAGCGAACACTGAAGCTTTCTTT. Residues: CASSPVAANTEAFF.

The gene calls are TRBV5-4 and TRBJ1-6; 7 bases agree with TRBD1. Germline V gene sequence: CDR1 SGHNT, CDR2 YYREEE (reference sequence). Trimming took 1 base from V and 7 from J; bases not matched to a gene: 5. This CDR3 spans 15 amino acids. The CDR3 nucleotides are TGTGCCAGCAGCTTGTCTGGACAGGTCAATTCACCCCTCCACTTT. This codes for CASSLSGQVNSPLHF.

The V gene is TRBV5-1, the J gene TRBJ1-6, with 10 bases lining up with TRBD1. The CDR3 loop spans 15 amino acids. Per the germline V gene, CDR1 is SGHRS and CDR2 is YFSETQ. V shed 0 bases, J shed 9 bases, and the junction held 3 bases outside the gene matches. The CDR3 loop reads CASSLDGQGGSPLHF. The DNA for the CDR3 is TGCGCCAGCAGCTTGGATGGACAGGGGGGTTCACCCCTCCACTTT.

A few counts support this clone. The rearrangement joins TRBV18 to TRBJ2-5; D is unresolved. Trimming shortened V by 2 bases and J by 4 bases, and 5 bases separated the two germline ends. The germline CDR1 and CDR2 sequences are KGHSH and LQKENI. The CDR3 extends over 12 amino acids. The CDR3 DNA sequence: TGTGCCAGCTCACCAGTAAGAGAGACCCAGTACTTC. Encoded protein: CASSPVRETQYF. Filled out from reference TRBV18 and TRBJ2-5, the complete variable domain reads NAGVMQNPRHLVRRRGQEARLRCSPMKGHSHVYWYRQLPEEGLKFMVYLQKENIIDESGMPKERFSAEFPKEGPSILRIQQVVRGDSAAYFCASSPVRETQYFGPGTRLLVL.

The CDR3 nucleotides read TGTGCCTGGACCCCCCAGGATAGGGATTCACCCCTCCACTTT. It is translated as CAWTPQDRDSPLHF. The V call is TRBV30, the J call TRBJ1-6; D not resolved. Germline assignment: CDR1 GTSNPN and CDR2 SVGIG (reference sequence). V dropped 4 bases and J dropped 8 bases, with 15 bases sitting between them. The CDR3 sequence is 14 residues long.

The CDR3 DNA sequence: TGTGCCAGCAGTCACTCTATCGGTCGGACAGGCGGCAATTCACCCCTCCACTTT. Protein product: CASSHSIGRTGGNSPLHF. This rearrangement joins TRBV14 to TRBJ1-6; 7 positions agree with TRBD1. Germline trimming cut 6 bases from V and 7 bases from J; bases unmatched to any gene: 18. The CDR3 totals 18 residues. Per the germline V gene, CDR1 is SGHDN and CDR2 is FVKESK.

This rearrangement joins TRBV6-5 to TRBJ1-6; D uncertain. Per the germline V gene, CDR1 is MNHEY and CDR2 is SVGAGI. The CDR3 runs to 16 residues. Deletions cut 0 bases from V and 0 bases from J, with 6 bases between. CDR3 DNA sequence: TGTGCCAGCAGTTACTCAGGAAGCTCCTATAATTCACCCCTCCACTTT. This sequence encodes CASSYSGSSYNSPLHF.

The count of this clone is one. The chain uses TRBV13 and TRBJ2-5, with D perhaps being TRBD1 or TRBD2 (5 bases each). The V and J ends lost 5 bases and 5 bases respectively, with 18 bases between them. Per germline, CDR1 PRHDT and CDR2 FYEKMQ (reference sequence). The CDR3 has 15 amino acids. CDR3 protein: CASSLRLRGEETQYF. The CDR3, as DNA: TGTGCCAGCAGCCTTCGACTGAGGGGAGAGGAGACCCAGTACTTC. The full variable domain, its missing parts supplied by reference TRBV13 and TRBJ2-5, is AAGVIQSPRHLIKEKRETATLKCYPIPRHDTVYWYQQGPGQDPQFLISFYEKMQSDKGSIPDRFSAQQFSDYHSELNMSSLELGDSALYFCASSLRLRGEETQYFGPGTRLLVL.

V gene TRBV6-1 combines with J gene TRBJ1-5; a possible D gene is TRBD1 (6 bases). The CDR3 sequence is 15 residues long. V gave up 5 bases and J gave up 1 base, with 12 bases separating them. Germline-derived CDR1 and CDR2 are MNHNS and SASEGT. The CDR3 loop is CASSQGGKSNQPQHF. As DNA, the CDR3 is TGTGCCAGCAGTCAAGGGGGTAAGAGCAATCAGCCCCAGCATTTT.

The V call is TRBV30, the J call TRBJ1-3; no clear D gene. V was shortened by 0 bases and J by 4 bases, with 10 bases between the two germline ends. The CDR3 has 14 amino acids. Germline V gene data show CDR1 as GTSNPN and CDR2 as SVGIG (reference sequence). The chain's CDR3 is CAWSVGVHGNTIYF. The CDR3 DNA reads TGTGCCTGGAGTGTTGGAGTGCACGGAAACACCATATATTTT.